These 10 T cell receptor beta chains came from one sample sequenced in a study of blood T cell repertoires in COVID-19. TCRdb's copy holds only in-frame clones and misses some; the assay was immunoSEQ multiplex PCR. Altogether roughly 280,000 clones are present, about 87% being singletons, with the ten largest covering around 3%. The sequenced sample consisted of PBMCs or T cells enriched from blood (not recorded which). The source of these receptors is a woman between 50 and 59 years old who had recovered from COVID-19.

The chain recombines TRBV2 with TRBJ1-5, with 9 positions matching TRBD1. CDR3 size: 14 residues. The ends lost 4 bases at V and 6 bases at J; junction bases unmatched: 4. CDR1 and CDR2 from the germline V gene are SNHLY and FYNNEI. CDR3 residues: CASSGGQGFQPQHF. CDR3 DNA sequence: TGTGCCAGCAGTGGTGGACAGGGGTTTCAGCCCCAGCATTTT.

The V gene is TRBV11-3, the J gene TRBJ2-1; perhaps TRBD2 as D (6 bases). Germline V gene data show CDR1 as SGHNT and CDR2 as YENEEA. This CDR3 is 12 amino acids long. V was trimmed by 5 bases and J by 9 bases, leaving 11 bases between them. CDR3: CASSARGGEQFF. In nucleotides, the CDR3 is TGTGCCAGCAGCGCGCGGGGTGGTGAGCAGTTCTTC.

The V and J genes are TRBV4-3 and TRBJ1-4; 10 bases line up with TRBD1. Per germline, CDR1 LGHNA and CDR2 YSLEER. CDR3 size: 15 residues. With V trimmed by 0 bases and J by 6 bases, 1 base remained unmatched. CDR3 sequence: CASSQETGGDEKLFF. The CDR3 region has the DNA TGCGCCAGCAGCCAAGAGACAGGGGGCGATGAAAAACTGTTTTTT.

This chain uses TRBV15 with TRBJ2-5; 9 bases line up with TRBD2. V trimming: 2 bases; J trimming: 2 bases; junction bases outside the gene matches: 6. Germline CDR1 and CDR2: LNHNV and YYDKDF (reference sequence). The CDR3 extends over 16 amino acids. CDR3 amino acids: CATSRTRGGGQETQYF. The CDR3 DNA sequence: TGTGCCACCAGCAGAACTCGCGGGGGGGGACAAGAGACCCAGTACTTC.

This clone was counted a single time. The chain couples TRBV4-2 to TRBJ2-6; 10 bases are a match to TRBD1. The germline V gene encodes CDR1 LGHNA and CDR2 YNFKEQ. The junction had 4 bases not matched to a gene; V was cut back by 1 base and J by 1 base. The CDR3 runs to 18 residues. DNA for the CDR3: TGTGCCAGCAGCCAAGGGGACAGGGGAGAATCTGGGGCCAACGTCCTGACTTTC. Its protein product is CASSQGDRGESGANVLTF.

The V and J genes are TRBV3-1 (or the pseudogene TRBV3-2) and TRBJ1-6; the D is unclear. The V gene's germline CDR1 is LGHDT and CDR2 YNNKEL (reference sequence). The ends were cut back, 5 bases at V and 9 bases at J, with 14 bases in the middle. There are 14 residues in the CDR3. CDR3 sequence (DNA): TGTGCCAGCAGCGTGACGGGAAGGAGTTCACCCCTCCACTTT. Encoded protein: CASSVTGRSSPLHF.

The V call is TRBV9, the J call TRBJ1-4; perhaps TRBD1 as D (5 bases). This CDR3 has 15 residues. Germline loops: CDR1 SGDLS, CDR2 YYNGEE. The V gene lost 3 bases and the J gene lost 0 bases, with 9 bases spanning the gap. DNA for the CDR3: TGTGCCAGCAGCGCAGGGATTGCAACTAATGAAAAACTGTTTTTT. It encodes CASSAGIATNEKLFF.

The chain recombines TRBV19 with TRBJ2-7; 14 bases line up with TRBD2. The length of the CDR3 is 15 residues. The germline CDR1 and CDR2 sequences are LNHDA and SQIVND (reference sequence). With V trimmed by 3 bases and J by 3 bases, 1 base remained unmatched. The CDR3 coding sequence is TGTGCCAGTAGTATTGGACTAGCGGGAGGCTACGAGCAGTACTTC. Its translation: CASSIGLAGGYEQYF.

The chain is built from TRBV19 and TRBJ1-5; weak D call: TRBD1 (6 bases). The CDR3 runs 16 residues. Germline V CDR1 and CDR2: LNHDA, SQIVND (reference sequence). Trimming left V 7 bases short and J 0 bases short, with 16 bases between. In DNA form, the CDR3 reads TGTGCCAGTACCAAGGACGGCAGGGGTAGCAATCAGCCCCAGCATTTT. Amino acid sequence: CASTKDGRGSNQPQHF.

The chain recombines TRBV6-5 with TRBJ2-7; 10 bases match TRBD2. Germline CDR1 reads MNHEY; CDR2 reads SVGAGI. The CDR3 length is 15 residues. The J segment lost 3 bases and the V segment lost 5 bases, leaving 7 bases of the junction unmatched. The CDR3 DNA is TGTGCCAGCAGTCCAGCGGGAGGGCCGAACTACGAGCAGTACTTC. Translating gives CASSPAGGPNYEQYF.